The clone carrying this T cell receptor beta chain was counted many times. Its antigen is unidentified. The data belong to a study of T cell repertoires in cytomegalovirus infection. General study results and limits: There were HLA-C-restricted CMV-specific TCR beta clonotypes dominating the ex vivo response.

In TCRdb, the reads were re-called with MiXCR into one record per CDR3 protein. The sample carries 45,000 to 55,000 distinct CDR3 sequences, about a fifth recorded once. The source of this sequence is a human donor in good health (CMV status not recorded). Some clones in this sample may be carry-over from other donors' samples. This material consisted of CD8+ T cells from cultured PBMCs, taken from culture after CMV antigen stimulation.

This CDR3 is CASSSDRGRESPLHF. The CDR3 DNA sequence: TGTGCCAGCAGTTCGGACAGGGGGCGCGAATCACCCCTCCACTTT. The V gene is TRBV12-3 or TRBV12-4, the J gene TRBJ1-6, with 11 bases lining up with TRBD1. The CDR3 has 15 residues. Trimming removed 4 bases from V and 10 bases from J; junction bases left unmatched: 6.